This section outlines one TCR beta chain sequence together with its context. Its antigen is not yet known. Within one base of it there is no much larger clone, and no base qualities were kept. From cysteine to phenylalanine, the CDR3 is 15 amino acids long. Of the read, only the CDR3 DNA is kept; its 45 bases are in frame from base 1. From the germline V gene (reference sequence), CDR1 is SEHNR and CDR2 is FQNEAQ. V and J are trimmed by 1 base and 4 bases, and the gene matches miss 3 bases of the junction. Separate from the roughly 630-subject first cohort, the validation cohort of 95 to 150 subjects was the group to which the donors belonged. This record belongs to a study of cytomegalovirus exposure and HLA in healthy donors (dated by TCRdb to 2015 to 2018). Study-level background: A later analysis indicated that the 130 or so validation repertoires were generated on the platform also employed for the approximately 690 repertoires of the first cohort. The study aimed to test whether cataloging public T cell receptors could reveal signatures of past pathogen exposure. Besides the first cohort of under 700 subjects, a separate validation cohort made up of over 100 different subjects was used. High-throughput TCR immunosequencing, statistical association of individual TCRs with disease status, and machine learning were combined to predict cytomegalovirus infection status.

Overall study results and their limits: Subsequent analysis determined that TCRs grouped into clusters in the first cohort also showed a tendency toward co-occurrence across the 120 or so validation repertoires, and roughly 94% of cluster scores exceeded 0. The classifier was reported to diagnose cytomegalovirus status with high specificity and sensitivity in both the original cohort and the validation cohort. Across donors, most TCR sequences were observed very rarely, whereas some public TCRs were present in many individuals. In vitro tests confirmed that a few of the cytomegalovirus-associated TCR beta chains recognize cytomegalovirus antigens. The study listed 170 or so TCR beta chains as associated with cytomegalovirus. The authors suggested that the approach could potentially be generalized to other disease states and immunological phenotypes. A later analysis lacked HLA typing for the validation cohort, so it scored co-occurrence in that cohort across all 120 or so repertoires.

The method was the immunoSEQ multiplex PCR assay. The study's processing was this. A statistical classification framework was developed to diagnose cytomegalovirus status using the catalog of TCR beta chain sequences. Here the immuneACCESS table is served through TCRdb, limited to in-frame sequences with V and J called. Missing clones are a known gap in these copies; in checked studies unresolved V genes cover under half, and the rest lacks a known reason. V and J calls and clone size follow that table, whereas D and trimming were derived from the DNA. The sample table lists under 200,000 clones, about 96% of them with a count of one. The ten largest clonotypes hold about 0.89% of the sample.

The sequencing sample was made of PBMCs. The source of this sequence is a woman aged 18-35 years in good health and CMV-seronegative. The sequence joins TRBV7-9 to TRBJ2-1, with 8 junctional bases fitting TRBD1. For the CDR3, the sequence is CASSLVRQGYNEQFF. In nucleotides, the sequence is TGTGCCAGCAGCTTAGTGCGACAGGGGTACAATGAGCAGTTCTTC.